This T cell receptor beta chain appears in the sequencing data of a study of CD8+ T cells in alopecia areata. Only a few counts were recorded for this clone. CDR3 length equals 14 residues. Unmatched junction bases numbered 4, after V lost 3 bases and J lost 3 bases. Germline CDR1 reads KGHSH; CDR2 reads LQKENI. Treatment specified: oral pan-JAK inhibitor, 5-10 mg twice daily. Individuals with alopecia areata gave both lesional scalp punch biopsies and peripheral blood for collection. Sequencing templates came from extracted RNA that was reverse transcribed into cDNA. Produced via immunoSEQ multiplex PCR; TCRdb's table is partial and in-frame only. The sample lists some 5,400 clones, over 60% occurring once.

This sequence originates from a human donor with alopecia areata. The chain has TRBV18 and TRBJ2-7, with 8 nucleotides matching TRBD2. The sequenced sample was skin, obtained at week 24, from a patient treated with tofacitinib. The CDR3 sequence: CASSPLSGSYEQYF. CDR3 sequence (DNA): TGTGCCAGCTCACCTCTAAGCGGGAGCTACGAGCAGTACTTC.